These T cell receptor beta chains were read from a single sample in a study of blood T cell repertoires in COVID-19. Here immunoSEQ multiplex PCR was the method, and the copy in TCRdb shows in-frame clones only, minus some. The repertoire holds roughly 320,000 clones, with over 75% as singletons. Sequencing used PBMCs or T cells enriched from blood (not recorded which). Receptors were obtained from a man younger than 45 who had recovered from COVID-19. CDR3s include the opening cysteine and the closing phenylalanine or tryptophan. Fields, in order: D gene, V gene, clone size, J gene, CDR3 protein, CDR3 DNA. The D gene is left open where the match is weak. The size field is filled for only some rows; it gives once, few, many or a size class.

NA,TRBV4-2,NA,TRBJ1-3,CASSRTGSGNTIYF,TGTGCCAGCAGCCGTACAGGGTCTGGAAACACCATATATTTT
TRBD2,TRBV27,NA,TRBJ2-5,CASSTSGGPIETQYF,TGTGCCAGCAGCACTAGCGGGGGGCCAATAGAGACCCAGTACTTC
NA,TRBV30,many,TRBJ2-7,CAWTGGAYEQYF,TGTGCCTGGACCGGCGGCGCCTACGAGCAGTACTTC
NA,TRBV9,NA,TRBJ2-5,CASSTGLHQETQYF,TGTGCCAGCAGCACCGGACTGCACCAAGAGACCCAGTACTTC
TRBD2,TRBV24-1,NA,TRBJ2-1,CATSEIRSGLGSYNEQFF,TGTGCCACCAGTGAAATTCGCTCTGGACTAGGCTCCTACAATGAGCAGTTCTTC
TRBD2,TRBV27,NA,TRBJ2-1,CASSPTPGAGGYNEQFF,TGTGCCAGCAGTCCCACCCCGGGAGCGGGAGGATACAATGAGCAGTTCTTC
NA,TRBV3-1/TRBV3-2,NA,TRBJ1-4,CASSQEWGGKLFF,TGTGCCAGCAGCCAAGAATGGGGAGGAAAACTGTTTTTT
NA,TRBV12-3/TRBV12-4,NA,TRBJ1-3,CASSFSSGNTIYF,TGTGCCAGCAGTTTTAGCTCTGGAAACACCATATATTTT
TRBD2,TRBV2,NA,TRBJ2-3,CASSGAASGRGTQYF,TGTGCCAGCAGTGGGGCGGCTAGCGGGAGGGGTACGCAGTATTTT
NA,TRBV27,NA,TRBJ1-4,CASSLDSATNEKLFF,TGTGCCAGCAGTTTAGACTCCGCAACTAATGAAAAACTGTTTTTT
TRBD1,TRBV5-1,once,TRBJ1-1,CASSLARRVDRANTEAFF,TGCGCCAGCAGCTTGGCCCGAAGGGTCGACAGGGCGAACACTGAAGCTTTCTTT
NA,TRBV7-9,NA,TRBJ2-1,CASSQEGRYNEQFF,TGTGCCAGCAGCCAGGAGGGCCGCTACAATGAGCAGTTCTTC
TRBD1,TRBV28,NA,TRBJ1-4,CASSSQGAGEKLFF,TGTGCCAGCAGTTCACAGGGGGCCGGTGAAAAACTGTTTTTT
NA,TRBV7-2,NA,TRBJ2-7,CASSLSLAPNYEQYF,TGTGCCAGCAGCTTGAGCCTAGCGCCCAACTACGAGCAGTACTTC
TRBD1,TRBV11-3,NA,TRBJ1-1,CASSLVAGTVSAEAFF,TGTGCCAGCAGCTTAGTAGCCGGGACAGTATCTGCTGAAGCTTTCTTT
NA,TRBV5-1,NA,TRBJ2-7,CASSFQPGNNEQYF,TGCGCCAGCAGCTTCCAGCCGGGAAATAACGAGCAGTACTTC
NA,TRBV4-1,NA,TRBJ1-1,CASSQLLNTEAFF,TGCGCCAGCAGCCAACTCCTGAACACTGAAGCTTTCTTT
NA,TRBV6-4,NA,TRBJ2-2,CASSDSLDYTGELFF,TGTGCCAGCAGTGACTCCCTCGACTACACCGGGGAGCTGTTTTTT
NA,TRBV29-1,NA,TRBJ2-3,CSVLGGTDTQYF,TGCAGCGTCCTAGGGGGCACAGATACGCAGTATTTT
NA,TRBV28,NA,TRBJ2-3,CASTIQSTDTQYF,TGTGCCAGCACCATACAGAGCACAGATACGCAGTATTTT
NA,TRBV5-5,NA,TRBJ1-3,CASSLGRRGGNTDGNTIYF,TGTGCCAGCAGCTTGGGTCGCCGGGGCGGGAACACTGACGGAAACACCATATATTTT
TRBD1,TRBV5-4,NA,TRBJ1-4,CASSIGQGGGEKLFF,TGTGCCAGCAGCATCGGACAGGGCGGGGGAGAAAAACTGTTTTTT
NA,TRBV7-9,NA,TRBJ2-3,CASSPTISTDTQYF,TGTGCCAGCAGCCCCACTATTAGCACAGATACGCAGTATTTT
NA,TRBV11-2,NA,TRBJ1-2,CASSLDLYGPRDYGYTF,TGTGCCAGCAGCTTAGACTTATACGGGCCCAGGGACTATGGCTACACCTTC
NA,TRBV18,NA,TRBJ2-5,CASSPVEETQYF,TGTGCCAGCTCACCGGTAGAAGAGACCCAGTACTTC
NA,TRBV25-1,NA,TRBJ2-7,CASSDHLGRGYEQYF,TGTGCCAGCAGTGACCATTTGGGCAGGGGATACGAGCAGTACTTC
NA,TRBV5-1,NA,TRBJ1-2,CASSLGGVTNYGYTF,TGCGCCAGCAGCTTGGGAGGAGTTACTAACTATGGCTACACCTTC
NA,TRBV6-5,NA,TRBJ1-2,CASSYVPGKVEGYTF,TGTGCCAGCAGTTACGTCCCGGGAAAAGTTGAAGGCTACACCTTC
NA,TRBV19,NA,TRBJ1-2,CASRTHQSGDYGYTF,TGTGCCAGTAGAACCCACCAGTCCGGGGACTATGGCTACACCTTC
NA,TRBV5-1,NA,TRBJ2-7,CASSSAYEQYF,TGCGCCAGCAGCTCAGCCTACGAGCAGTACTTC
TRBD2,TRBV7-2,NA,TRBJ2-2,CASRLTSNAGELFF,TGTGCCAGCAGACTGACTAGCAACGCCGGGGAGCTGTTTTTT
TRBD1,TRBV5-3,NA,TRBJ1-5,CARSWGTGSGRGDQPQHF,TGTGCCAGAAGCTGGGGGACAGGGTCGGGTAGGGGTGATCAGCCCCAGCATTTT
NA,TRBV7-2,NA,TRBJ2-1,CASTAPRGGPYNEQFF,TGTGCCAGCACCGCCCCGAGAGGGGGACCTTACAATGAGCAGTTCTTC
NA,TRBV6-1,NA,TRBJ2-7,CASSEGKGIRVQYF,TGTGCCAGCAGTGAAGGAAAAGGGATCAGGGTGCAGTACTTC
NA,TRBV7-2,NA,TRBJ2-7,CASSAVRGYEQYF,TGTGCCAGCAGCGCGGTCAGGGGCTACGAGCAGTACTTC
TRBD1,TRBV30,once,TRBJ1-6,CAWSPTGDSPLHF,TGTGCCTGGAGTCCGACAGGGGATTCACCCCTCCACTTT
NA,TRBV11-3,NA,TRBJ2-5,CASTHTKQETQYF,TGTGCCAGCACCCACACGAAACAAGAGACCCAGTACTTC
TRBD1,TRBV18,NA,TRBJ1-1,CASSPGQPTEAFF,TGTGCCAGCTCCCCGGGACAGCCTACTGAAGCTTTCTTT
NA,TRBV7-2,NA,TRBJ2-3,CASSDTRTDTQYF,TGTGCCAGCAGCGATACAAGAACAGATACGCAGTATTTT
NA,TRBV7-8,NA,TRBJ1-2,CASSLEGGRGYTF,TGTGCCAGCAGCTTAGAAGGGGGTCGTGGCTACACCTTC
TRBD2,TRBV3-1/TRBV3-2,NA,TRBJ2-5,CASSQLAGGPQETQYF,TGTGCCAGCAGCCAACTAGCGGGGGGCCCCCAAGAGACCCAGTACTTC
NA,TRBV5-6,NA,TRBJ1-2,CASSTYREGYGYTF,TGTGCCAGCAGCACATACAGGGAGGGCTATGGCTACACCTTC
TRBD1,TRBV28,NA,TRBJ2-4,CASSWDRGNIQYF,TGTGCCAGCAGTTGGGACAGGGGGAACATTCAGTACTTC
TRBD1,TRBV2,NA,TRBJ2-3,CASSGDRVSDTQYF,TGTGCCAGCAGCGGCGACAGGGTTTCAGATACGCAGTATTTT
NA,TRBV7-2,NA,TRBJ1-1,CASSPQKNTEAFF,TGTGCCAGCAGCCCTCAGAAGAACACTGAAGCTTTCTTT
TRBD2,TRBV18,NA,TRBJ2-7,CASSPASGGYEQYF,TGTGCCAGCTCACCCGCTAGCGGGGGCTACGAGCAGTACTTC
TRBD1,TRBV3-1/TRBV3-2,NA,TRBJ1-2,CASSQVAGQRSSRVYGYTF,TGTGCCAGCAGCCAAGTGGCGGGACAGAGATCGTCTCGAGTCTATGGCTACACCTTC
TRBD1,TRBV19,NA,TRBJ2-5,CASSPRTGTGRETQYF,TGTGCCAGTAGTCCGAGGACCGGGACAGGGCGAGAGACCCAGTACTTC
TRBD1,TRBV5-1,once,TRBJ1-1,CASRPTGDGEAFF,TGCGCCAGCAGGCCAACAGGGGATGGCGAAGCTTTCTTT
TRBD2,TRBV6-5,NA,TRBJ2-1,CASSREAAYNEQFF,TGTGCCTCTAGTCGGGAGGCCGCCTACAATGAGCAGTTCTTC